Each of the 11 T cell receptor beta chains below was sequenced from the same sample in a study of blood T cell repertoires in COVID-19. Clones were read by immunoSEQ multiplex PCR, and TCRdb kept only the in-frame ones, dropping some. The profile shows more than 100,000 clones, over 60% of them singletons. Sample: peripheral blood. These receptors all stem from an elderly woman with acute or convalescent COVID-19.

CDR3: CASSPGTGADYGYTF. In nucleotides, the CDR3 is TGTGCCAGCAGCCCCGGGACTGGGGCGGACTATGGCTACACCTTC. J is TRBJ1-2 and V is TRBV5-6, with D perhaps matching TRBD1 (5 bases). The V gene lost 4 bases and the J gene lost 3 bases, with 16 bases spanning the gap. CDR1 and CDR2 (germline): SGHDT, YYEEEE. The CDR3 extends over 15 amino acids.

CDR3 region: CASSLLTGGKETQYF. In DNA, the CDR3 is TGTGCCAGCAGTTTATTGACAGGGGGCAAAGAGACCCAGTACTTC. V and J are TRBV28 and TRBJ2-5; 10 bases line up with TRBD1. This CDR3 has 15 amino acids. The germline CDR1 and CDR2 sequences are MDHEN and SYDVKM. Trimming removed 1 base from V and 3 bases from J; junction bases left unmatched: 2.

This chain uses TRBV19 with TRBJ2-1; maybe TRBD1 (5 bases). Germline V gives CDR1 LNHDA, CDR2 SQIVND (reference sequence). V was trimmed by 6 bases and J by 0 bases, leaving 12 bases between them. The CDR3 has 15 residues. The CDR3 nucleotides read TGTGCCAGTAGCCCCGGACAAGTCTCCTACAATGAGCAGTTCTTC. The encoded protein is CASSPGQVSYNEQFF.

This clone was observed a handful of times. The chain joins TRBV6-1 to TRBJ2-3, with D unclear. Per the germline V gene, CDR1 is MNHNS and CDR2 is SASEGT. V gave up 3 bases and J gave up 2 bases, with 12 bases separating them. The CDR3 sequence is 15 residues long. CDR3 region: CASSEMGPNTDTQYF. As DNA, the CDR3 is TGTGCCAGCAGTGAGATGGGCCCGAACACAGATACGCAGTATTTT.

This rearrangement joins TRBV5-1 to TRBJ2-4; D gene unclear. This CDR3 has 14 amino acids. Germline-derived CDR1 and CDR2 are SGHRS and YFSETQ. Trimming left V 0 bases short and J 5 bases short, with 9 bases between. The CDR3 nucleotides are TGCGCCAGCAGCTTGGGACAACGTGAAAACATTCAGTACTTC. Amino acid sequence: CASSLGQRENIQYF.

This chain connects TRBV6-5 to TRBJ2-2; D is undetermined. Germline lookup yields CDR1 MNHEY and CDR2 SVGAGI. This CDR3 comprises 13 residues. Deletions cut 7 bases from V and 4 bases from J, with 10 bases between. This CDR3 is CASKPSSTGELFF. In nucleotides, the CDR3 is TGTGCCAGCAAGCCCTCTAGCACCGGGGAGCTGTTTTTT.

This clone was detected once. This sequence joins TRBV7-3 and TRBJ1-2, with D possibly matching TRBD1 (6 bases). Per germline, CDR1 SGHTA and CDR2 FQGTGA. The CDR3 is 13 amino acids. V was clipped by 9 bases and J by 5 bases, with 16 bases between them. In DNA form, the CDR3 reads TGTGCCAGTGCTGGGGGCGCTGAGTATGGCTACACCTTC. Protein sequence: CASAGGAEYGYTF. Drawing the rest from reference TRBV7-3 and TRBJ1-2, the complete variable domain is GAGVSQTPSNKVTEKGKYVELRCDPISGHTALYWYRQSLGQGPEFLIYFQGTGAADDSGLPNDRFFAVRPEGSVSTLKIQRTERGDSAVYLCASAGGAEYGYTFGSGTRLTVV.

J is TRBJ2-1 and V is TRBV10-1; 9 bases map to TRBD2. V was clipped by 3 bases and J by 10 bases; unmatched bases: 7. CDR3 length: 14 residues. Germline CDR1 WNHNN, CDR2 SYGVQD (reference sequence). The CDR3 sequence is CASSERLAGKEQFF. The CDR3 DNA reads as TGCGCCAGCAGTGAACGGCTAGCGGGAAAGGAGCAGTTCTTC.

V and J are TRBV9 and TRBJ1-2, with 8 bases identical to TRBD1. Germline V gene sequence: CDR1 SGDLS, CDR2 YYNGEE. Trimming removed 3 bases from V and 4 bases from J; junction bases left unmatched: 2. The CDR3 runs to 13 residues. CDR3 bases: TGTGCCAGCAGCGGGACAGGGTTCTATGGCTACACCTTC. Translating gives CASSGTGFYGYTF.

The chain employs TRBV3-1 (or the pseudogene TRBV3-2) and TRBJ2-7; 9 nucleotides line up with TRBD2. Trimming took 1 base from V and 6 from J; bases not matched to a gene: 4. The V gene's germline CDR1 is LGHDT and CDR2 YNNKEL (reference sequence). The CDR3 sequence is 14 residues long. The CDR3 sequence: CASSQGGGRGEQYF. The CDR3 region has the DNA TGTGCCAGCAGCCAAGGGGGCGGGAGGGGCGAGCAGTACTTC.

This chain joins TRBV7-9 and TRBJ1-3; possible D gene TRBD1, 5 bases. This CDR3 comprises 13 residues. Germline assignment: CDR1 SEHNR and CDR2 FQNEAQ (reference sequence). CDR3 residues: CAGVVDSGNTIYF. CDR3 bases: TGTGCAGGGGTAGTCGACTCTGGAAACACCATATATTTT.